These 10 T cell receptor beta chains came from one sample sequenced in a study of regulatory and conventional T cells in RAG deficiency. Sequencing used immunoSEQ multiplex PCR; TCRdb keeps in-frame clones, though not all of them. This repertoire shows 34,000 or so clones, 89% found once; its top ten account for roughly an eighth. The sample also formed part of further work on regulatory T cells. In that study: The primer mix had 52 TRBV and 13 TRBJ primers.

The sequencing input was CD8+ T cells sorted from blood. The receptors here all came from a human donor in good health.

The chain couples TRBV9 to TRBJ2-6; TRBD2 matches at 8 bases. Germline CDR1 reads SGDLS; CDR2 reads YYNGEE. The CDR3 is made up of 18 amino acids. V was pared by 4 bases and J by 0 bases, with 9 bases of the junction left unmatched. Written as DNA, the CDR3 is TGTGCCAGCAGCCCCCGACTAGCGCCCGGCTCTGGGGCCAACGTCCTGACTTTC. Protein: CASSPRLAPGSGANVLTF.

The CDR3 loop reads CASSIQIGNEQFF. The CDR3 nucleotides read TGTGCCAGCAGTATTCAAATTGGGAATGAGCAGTTCTTC. The chain combines TRBV28 with TRBJ2-1; D unresolved. Germline lookup yields CDR1 MDHEN and CDR2 SYDVKM. The CDR3 has 13 residues. V gave up 5 bases and J gave up 7 bases, with 12 bases separating them.

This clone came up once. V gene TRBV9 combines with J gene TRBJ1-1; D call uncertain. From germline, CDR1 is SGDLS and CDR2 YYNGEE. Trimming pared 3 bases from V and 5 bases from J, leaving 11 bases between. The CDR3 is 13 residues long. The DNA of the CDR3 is TGTGCCAGCAGCGCCCACGTGGCAACTGAAGCTTTCTTT. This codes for CASSAHVATEAFF.

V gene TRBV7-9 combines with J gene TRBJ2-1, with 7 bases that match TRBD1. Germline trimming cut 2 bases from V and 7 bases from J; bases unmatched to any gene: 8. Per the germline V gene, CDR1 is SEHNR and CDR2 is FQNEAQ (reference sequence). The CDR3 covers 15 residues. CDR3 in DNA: TGTGCCAGCAGCTTACGGATTGGGACAGCGAATGAGCAGTTCTTC. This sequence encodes CASSLRIGTANEQFF.

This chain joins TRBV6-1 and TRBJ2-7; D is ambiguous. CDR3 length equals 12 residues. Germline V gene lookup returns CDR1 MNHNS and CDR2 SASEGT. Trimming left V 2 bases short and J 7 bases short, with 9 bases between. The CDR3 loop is CASSEKVREQYF. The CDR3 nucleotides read TGTGCCAGCAGTGAAAAGGTTCGTGAGCAGTACTTC.

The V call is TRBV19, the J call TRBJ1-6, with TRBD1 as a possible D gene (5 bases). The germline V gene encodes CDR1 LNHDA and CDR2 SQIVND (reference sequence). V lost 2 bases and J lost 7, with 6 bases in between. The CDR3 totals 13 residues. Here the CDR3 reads CASSIQGNSPLHF. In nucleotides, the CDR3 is TGTGCCAGTAGTATACAGGGAAATTCACCCCTCCACTTT.

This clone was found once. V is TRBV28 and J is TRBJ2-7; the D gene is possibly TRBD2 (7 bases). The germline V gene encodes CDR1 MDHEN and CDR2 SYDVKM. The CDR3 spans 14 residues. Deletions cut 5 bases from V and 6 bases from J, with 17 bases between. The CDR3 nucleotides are TGTGCCAGCAGTCCCCCCGGGGGGCAGGGCGAGCAGTACTTC. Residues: CASSPPGGQGEQYF.

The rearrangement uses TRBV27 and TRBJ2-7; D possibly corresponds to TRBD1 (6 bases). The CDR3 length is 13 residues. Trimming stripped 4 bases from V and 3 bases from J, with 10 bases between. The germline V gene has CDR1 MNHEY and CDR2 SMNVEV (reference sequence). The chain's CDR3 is CASSSGAGYEQYF. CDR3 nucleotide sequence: TGTGCCAGCAGTTCAGGGGCCGGCTACGAGCAGTACTTC.

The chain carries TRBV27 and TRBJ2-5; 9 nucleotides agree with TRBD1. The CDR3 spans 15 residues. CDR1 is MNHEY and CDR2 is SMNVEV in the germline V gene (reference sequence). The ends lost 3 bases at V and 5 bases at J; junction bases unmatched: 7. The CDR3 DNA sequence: TGTGCCAGCAGTTTCGGACAGGGGAACGTGGAGACCCAGTACTTC. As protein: CASSFGQGNVETQYF.

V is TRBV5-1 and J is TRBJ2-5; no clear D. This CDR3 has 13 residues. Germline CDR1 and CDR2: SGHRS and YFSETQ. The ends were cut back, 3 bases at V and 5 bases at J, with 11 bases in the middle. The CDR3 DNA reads TGCGCCAGCAGCTCCGGCGGTCTGGAGACCCAGTACTTC. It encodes CASSSGGLETQYF.